Given below is one T cell receptor beta chain in context. This entry comes from a study of technical replicates of blood from a few donors. The V end was cut by 4 bases, the J end by 6 bases, with 21 bases between. Germline V lookup: CDR1 ENHRY, CDR2 SYGVKD. The CDR3 loop spans 16 amino acids. Profiling relied on immunoSEQ multiplex PCR, and the TCRdb table lists in-frame clones only, not all of them. Of about 75,000 clones detected, about 97% appear once; the ten largest clones hold under 0.35%. The clonotype originates from a human donor in good health. The sequenced material came from T cells isolated from PBMCs. The rearrangement links TRBV10-3 to TRBJ1-1, with a tentative D call TRBD1 (6 bases). This CDR3 is CAISGGSTGQFPEAFF. The CDR3 coding sequence is TGTGCCATCAGTGGGGGTAGTACAGGGCAATTCCCTGAAGCTTTCTTT.